The source of this T cell receptor (beta chain) is a study of CD8+CD57+ T cells in acquired aplastic anemia. Genomic DNA acted as the template from which TCR beta VDJ combination and CDR3 sequence profiling were carried out. TCRdb re-called the reads with MiXCR, one entry per CDR3 protein. The repertoire holds about 190,000 distinct CDR3 sequences, approximately 49% seen once, with roughly 15% in the top ten. This CDR3 spans 15 amino acids. The ends were cut back, 6 bases at V and 0 bases at J, with 13 bases in the middle. Germline CDR1 reads SEHNR; CDR2 reads FQNEAQ (reference sequence). The chain carries TRBV7-9 and TRBJ2-3, with a tentative D call TRBD1 (5 bases). The sequence derives from a human donor in good health, serving as a control. Sequencing input: sorted CD4+, CD8+, or CD8+CD57+ T cells (not recorded which) from PBMCs. CDR3 amino acids: CASRPPGLSTDTQYF. The CDR3 nucleotides read TGTGCCAGCAGACCACCAGGGCTCAGCACAGATACGCAGTATTTT.